These 17 T cell receptor beta chains were all obtained from the same sample, sequenced in a study of cytomegalovirus exposure and HLA in healthy donors (dated by TCRdb to about 2017). Receptors were amplified or captured by the immunoSEQ multiplex PCR assay. For the multiplex PCR, a mixture combining 60 forward primers for TCR Vbeta segments and 13 reverse primers for TCR Jbeta segments was used. TCRdb took this table from immuneACCESS and kept in-frame rearrangements with V and J called. Such tables lack part of the clones; where checked against another copy, unresolved V genes explain under half of the gap, and the rest is unexplained. The sample table records 70,000 to 95,000 clones; roughly 80% of these occur just once. The ten biggest clones cover about 9.5% of the sample. The sample taken for sequencing was PBMCs. Source of these receptors: a man aged 30 to 39 in good health and CMV-seropositive.

The chain joins TRBV6-5 to TRBJ2-7; TRBD2 is a possible D gene (6 bases). Trimming left V 0 bases short and J 6 bases short, with 18 bases between. This CDR3 has 16 residues. The germline V gene encodes CDR1 MNHEY and CDR2 SVGAGI. CDR3: CASSYSFTSLVGEQYF. The DNA for the CDR3 is TGTGCCAGCAGTTACTCGTTCACTAGCTTAGTTGGCGAGCAGTACTTC.

This clone has more than one count but fewer than ten. The junction departs from the called germline gene at one end, perhaps through a read error. The V gene is TRBV7-9, the J gene TRBJ1-4; 9 nucleotides match TRBD1. The length of the CDR3 is 15 residues. From germline, CDR1 is SEHNR and CDR2 FQNEAQ (reference sequence). The CDR3 DNA follows: TGTTCCAGCAGCTCCAGTCCGGGACAGGGCGAAAAACTGTTTTTT. The encoded protein is CSSSSSPGQGEKLFF.

The CDR3 DNA reads as TGCGCCAGCAGCCCAGGGACGAACACCGGGGAGCTGTTTTTT. Protein sequence: CASSPGTNTGELFF. The chain employs TRBV4-3 and TRBJ2-2; D might be TRBD1 (5 bases). CDR1 and CDR2 from the germline V gene are LGHNA and YSLEER. The V and J ends lost 4 bases and 0 bases respectively, with 6 bases between them. This CDR3 contains 14 residues.

V usage is TRBV19 and J usage is TRBJ2-1; TRBD2 might be the D (6 bases). Germline V gene sequence: CDR1 LNHDA, CDR2 SQIVND (reference sequence). CDR3 size: 13 residues. The V end lost 5 bases, the J end lost 5 bases, and 10 bases lay between the germline ends. This chain's CDR3 is CASSYGGDNEQFF. Here the CDR3 DNA reads TGTGCCAGTAGTTATGGCGGGGACAATGAGCAGTTCTTC.

This clone was detected only a few times. This sequence joins TRBV5-1 and TRBJ1-6, with D possibly TRBD1 on 5 matching bases. The V end lost 0 bases, the J end lost 9 bases, and 13 bases lay between the germline ends. The germline CDR1 and CDR2 sequences are SGHRS and YFSETQ. CDR3 length: 15 amino acids. The CDR3 reads CASSLEGAASSPLHF. The CDR3 DNA follows: TGCGCCAGCAGCTTGGAAGGGGCAGCAAGTTCACCCCTCCACTTT.

The CDR3 here is CASSKKGREVAGGYTF. The CDR3 region has the DNA TGTGCCAGCAGCAAAAAGGGAAGGGAGGTGGCGGGGGGCTACACCTTC. V usage is TRBV21-1 and J usage is TRBJ1-2. TRBV21-1 is flagged as a pseudogene. The CDR3 spans 16 residues.

This clone was seen only once. V usage is TRBV4-1 and J usage is TRBJ2-7, with D perhaps TRBD2 (5 bases). V was pared by 1 base and J by 6 bases, with 10 bases between. CDR3 length: 13 amino acids. Germline CDR1 MGHRA, CDR2 YSYEKL. As DNA, the CDR3 is TGCGCCAGCAGCCAAGCGGCTGAGGGCGAGCAGTACTTC. It codes for CASSQAAEGEQYF.

The chain is built from TRBV9 and TRBJ2-7, with D perhaps matching TRBD1 (6 bases). V lost 1 base and J 10 bases, leaving 18 bases between the germline ends. This CDR3 region has 14 residues. Germline V CDR1 and CDR2: SGDLS, YYNGEE. The CDR3 DNA sequence: TGTGCCAGCAGCGTACGCGACAGGTCCCAACCCCAGTACTTC. This gives the protein CASSVRDRSQPQYF.

The rearrangement links TRBV7-2 to TRBJ2-2; D may be TRBD1 (5 bases). V shed 4 bases and J shed 2 bases, with 11 bases lying between them. The CDR3 length is 15 residues. Germline CDR1 reads SGHTA; CDR2 reads FQGNSA. CDR3 DNA: TGTGCCAGCAGCTCTGACAGCAGAAACACCGGGGAGCTGTTTTTT. Translating gives CASSSDSRNTGELFF. The whole variable domain, filled in from reference TRBV7-2 and TRBJ2-2, reads GAGVSQSPSNKVTEKGKDVELRCDPISGHTALYWYRQSLGQGLEFLIYFQGNSAPDKSGLPSDRFSAERTGGSVSTLTIQRTQQEDSAVYLCASSSDSRNTGELFFGEGSRLTVL.

The chain joins TRBV2 to TRBJ2-1, with 9 bases that match TRBD1. The CDR3 covers 14 residues. V lost 10 bases and J lost 2; bases outside the gene matches: 6. Germline V gene lookup returns CDR1 SNHLY and CDR2 FYNNEI. The CDR3 DNA follows: TGTGCCACCACACAGGGGGCCGCCTACAATGAGCAGTTCTTC. This codes for CATTQGAAYNEQFF.

This chain uses TRBV7-2 with TRBJ1-2, with 7 bases that match TRBD1. CDR1 is SGHTA and CDR2 is FQGNSA in the germline V gene. Trimming took 5 bases from V and 6 from J; bases not matched to a gene: 6. The CDR3 is 13 residues long. As DNA, the CDR3 is TGTGCCAGCAGCCGCCGACAGGGAAATGGCTACACCTTC. It specifies CASSRRQGNGYTF.

V gene TRBV18 combines with J gene TRBJ1-3; D may be TRBD1 (6 bases). Germline CDR1 reads KGHSH; CDR2 reads LQKENI. This CDR3 has 17 residues. Trimming removed 2 bases from V and 0 bases from J, with 14 bases in between. CDR3 DNA sequence: TGTGCCAGCTCACCAAGAACGGACAGTTCCTCTGGAAACACCATATATTTT. This encodes CASSPRTDSSSGNTIYF.

In DNA, the CDR3 is TGCGCCAGCAGCTCGGGGAGCTCCTTCTACGAGCAGTACTTC. Protein product: CASSSGSSFYEQYF. V gene TRBV5-1 combines with J gene TRBJ2-7; possibly TRBD2 for D (5 bases). This CDR3 has 14 residues. Germline CDR1 SGHRS, CDR2 YFSETQ. Deletions cut 3 bases from V and 3 bases from J, with 13 bases between.

This clone appeared a single time. The J gene is TRBJ1-1, the V gene TRBV9; 7 bases fit TRBD1. CDR3 length equals 18 residues. V shed 0 bases, J shed 5 bases, and the junction held 16 bases outside the gene matches. Germline V gene lookup returns CDR1 SGDLS and CDR2 YYNGEE. This chain's CDR3 is CASSVAAKTGRGRTEAFF. The DNA for the CDR3 is TGTGCCAGCAGCGTAGCCGCAAAAACGGGTAGGGGGCGTACTGAAGCTTTCTTT.

This chain uses TRBV6-4 with TRBJ2-3; 8 bases map to TRBD2. The CDR3 loop spans 16 amino acids. V lost 10 bases, J lost 2 bases, and 14 bases stayed unmatched. Germline-derived CDR1 and CDR2 are MRHNA and SNTAGT. The CDR3 reads CATSASSGGNTDTQYF. Written as DNA, the CDR3 is TGTGCCACTTCCGCCTCAAGCGGGGGCAACACAGATACGCAGTATTTT.

This clone was seen a single time. The V call is TRBV15, the J call TRBJ1-5; D remains ambiguous. The CDR3 extends over 12 amino acids. CDR1 is LNHNV, CDR2 YYDKDF, per germline (reference sequence). Trimming took off 1 base at V and 7 bases at J, with 5 bases between the two ends. The CDR3 loop reads CATSRGEQPQHF. The CDR3 DNA reads TGTGCCACCAGCAGAGGAGAGCAGCCCCAGCATTTT.

The rearrangement joins TRBV27 to TRBJ2-1, with TRBD2 identical over 10 bases. The CDR3 runs to 15 residues. Germline-derived CDR1 and CDR2 are MNHEY and SMNVEV (reference sequence). V shed 5 bases and J 3 bases; nucleotides not matched to a gene: 4. The CDR3 loop is CASSEWTSGYNEQFF. CDR3 DNA: TGTGCCAGCAGTGAATGGACTAGCGGCTACAATGAGCAGTTCTTC.